This T cell receptor beta chain was captured by sequencing in a study of blood T cell repertoires in COVID-19. Profiled with immunoSEQ multiplex PCR; TCRdb holds only in-frame clones, not every one. This table holds some 120,000 clones, around 83% found once. This CDR3 has 13 amino acids. CDR1 and CDR2 from the germline V gene are SGHDT and YYEEEE. The ends were cut back, 2 bases at V and 14 bases at J, with 17 bases in the middle. The J gene is TRBJ2-1, the V gene TRBV5-6; D is unclear. The receptor was derived from a human donor in a cohort sampled during active COVID-19. The sample was peripheral blood. CDR3 DNA sequence: TGTGCCAGCAGCTTCCAGGCTTCAACCCAGGAGTTCTTC. Translation gives CASSFQASTQEFF.